This T cell receptor (beta chain) was sequenced for a study of T-cell memory formation after mild COVID-19. Study-wide results and caveats: Certain responding clones were present in pre-infection memory, suggesting participation of cross-reactive memory.

The CDR3 totals 14 residues. Trimming removed 3 bases at V and 6 bases at J, with 12 bases between. Germline lookup yields CDR1 KGHDR and CDR2 SFDVKD. Amplification by 5'RACE using constant-segment primers produced TCR alpha and TCR beta cDNA libraries that carried sample barcodes and UMIs. TCRdb reprocessed the 5' RACE reads via MiXCR and lists one record per CDR3 protein. The sample includes under 650,000 distinct CDR3 sequences, about a sixth seen only once; the top ten take 9.5% to 15%. In this sample, this clonotype turned up a few times. Its cognate antigen is unknown. The source is an adult woman who had mild COVID-19 (a few samples of this study predate the infection). Cell type and time point are not known. The specimen was PBMCs or a T cell subset sorted from them (not recorded which). The V and J genes are TRBV24-1 and TRBJ2-3; D remains unclear. DNA of the CDR3: TGTGCCACCAGTGATCCGCGAGGCCCGGATACGCAGTATTTT. It yields the protein CATSDPRGPDTQYF.